This T cell receptor beta chain is drawn from a study of blood T cells in healthy people across ages. Donors each provided roughly 9.6 milliliters of peripheral blood. Every sample gave at least 5.5 micrograms of total RNA when it was extracted. Losses at the gene ends were 1 base for V and 3 bases for J; bases not matched to a gene: 4. Germline CDR1 PRHDT, CDR2 FYEKMQ (reference sequence). CDR3 length: 16 residues. The second PCR ran about 7 to 12 cycles with a sample-barcoded 5' primer and J-beta primers. TCRdb processed the 5' RACE reads anew with MiXCR; each CDR3 protein has one entry. The data show roughly 800,000 distinct CDR3 sequences, 55% to 70% seen once.

The chain has TRBV13 and TRBJ2-7; 12 bases fit TRBD2. This TCR was sampled from a man aged 25 to 40 in good health. The sequencing sample was made of blood. The CDR3, as DNA: TGTGCCAGCAGCTTAGCCAAGACTAGCGGGAGCTACGAGCAGTACTTC. Residues: CASSLAKTSGSYEQYF.